This T cell receptor beta chain comes out of a study of blood T cell repertoires in COVID-19. In the study overall: Researchers got acute and convalescent COVID-19 samples from the United States, Italy and Spain. The cDNA or gDNA used as material had been derived from T cells, B-cell-depleted T cells, or PBMCs.

Exposed study participants had met a COVID-19 case within 2 weeks before entry. This clone was detected only a few times. Deletions cut 0 bases from V and 3 bases from J, with 9 bases between. The CDR3 totals 14 residues. The germline CDR1 and CDR2 sequences are SGHDT and YYEEEE. Per the authors' pipeline: Amplified reference gene primers provided the basis for estimating nucleated cell counts. Libraries were prepared by immunoSEQ multiplex PCR; TCRdb keeps only in-frame clonotypes and omits some of them. V, J and clone size are taken as reported in that table, and D and trimming were inferred from the DNA itself. The table records about 350,000 clones, more than 70% of them present only once.

The chain joins TRBV5-6 to TRBJ1-1; D perhaps matches TRBD1 (6 bases). The TCR originated in a woman in her 30s who had been exposed to COVID-19. The specimen was PBMCs or T cells enriched from blood (not recorded which). The CDR3 coding sequence is TGTGCCAGCAGCTTGGACAGGGCCGACACTGAAGCTTTCTTT. Its protein product is CASSLDRADTEAFF.